Following are 10 T cell receptor beta chains from one sample sequenced in a study of blood T cell repertoires in COVID-19. Here immunoSEQ multiplex PCR was the method, and the copy in TCRdb shows in-frame clones only, minus some. The sample includes roughly 20,000 clones, more than 70% of them seen just once. Sequencing was performed on peripheral blood. These receptors were collected from a human donor in a cohort sampled during active COVID-19.

CDR3 protein: CASSLRLEGETQYF. The CDR3 coding sequence is TGTGCCAGCAGCTTGAGATTAGAGGGAGAGACCCAGTACTTC. The chain recombines TRBV5-4 with TRBJ2-5; weak D call: TRBD2 (5 bases). Trimming removed 1 base from V and 4 bases from J, with 11 bases in between. CDR3 size: 14 residues. Germline lookup yields CDR1 SGHNT and CDR2 YYREEE (reference sequence).

The rearrangement uses TRBV9 and TRBJ2-2, with D possibly TRBD1 on 6 matching bases. Germline V gives CDR1 SGDLS, CDR2 YYNGEE. V gave up 1 base and J gave up 7 bases, with 14 bases separating them. The CDR3 extends over 15 amino acids. The CDR3 protein is CASSVRVGAGGELFF. CDR3 DNA: TGTGCCAGCAGCGTACGCGTGGGGGCCGGCGGGGAGCTGTTTTTT.

The V call is TRBV18, the J call TRBJ2-5; 7 bases fit TRBD2. Unmatched junction bases numbered 12, after V lost 6 bases and J lost 5 bases. CDR1 is KGHSH and CDR2 is LQKENI in the germline V gene. The CDR3 has 15 residues. Here the CDR3 DNA reads TGTGCCAGCTCCCCTACTAGGAGCGGGGAGGAGACCCAGTACTTC. Translated, it gives CASSPTRSGEETQYF.

The rearrangement joins TRBV2 to TRBJ2-7; 10 bases fit TRBD1. This CDR3 spans 15 amino acids. With V trimmed by 4 bases and J by 1 base, 4 bases remained unmatched. Germline CDR1 is SNHLY and CDR2 is FYNNEI. The CDR3 sequence is CASSVGQGLSYEQYF. In DNA, the CDR3 is TGTGCCAGCAGTGTGGGACAGGGGCTTTCCTACGAGCAGTACTTC.

This clone was detected only once. The chain couples TRBV14 to TRBJ1-2; possibly TRBD1 for D (5 bases). Trimming removed 0 bases at V and 1 base at J, with 15 bases between. The CDR3 is 17 residues long. Germline V CDR1 and CDR2: SGHDN, FVKESK. The DNA for the CDR3 is TGTGCCAGCAGCCAAGATTCGGGAGGGGACCGTAACTATGGCTACACCTTC. Its translation: CASSQDSGGDRNYGYTF. Drawing the rest from reference TRBV14 and TRBJ1-2, the complete variable domain is EAGVTQFPSHSVIEKGQTVTLRCDPISGHDNLYWYRRVMGKEIKFLLHFVKESKQDESGMPNNRFLAERTGGTYSTLKVQPAELEDSGVYFCASSQDSGGDRNYGYTFGSGTRLTVV.

This rearrangement joins TRBV2 to TRBJ2-5, with TRBD2 matching over 10 bases. V gave up 7 bases and J gave up 5 bases; unmatched junction bases: 13. The CDR3 extends over 16 amino acids. Germline V CDR1 and CDR2: SNHLY, FYNNEI. CDR3 residues: CASTERQRGGQETQYF. CDR3 DNA: TGTGCCAGCACCGAACGACAGCGGGGGGGCCAGGAGACCCAGTACTTC.

Comments on this clone: At the DNA level, this CDR3 is encoded by other sequences in the same sample as well. The chain links TRBV11-2 to TRBJ1-1, with 7 bases matching TRBD1. CDR3 length: 17 residues. The ends lost 1 base at V and 1 base at J; junction bases unmatched: 9. Per germline, CDR1 SGHAT and CDR2 FQNNGV. The CDR3 DNA is TGTGCCAGCAGCTTAGGGCGCATTGAGGGGGCGAACACTGAAGCTTTCTTT. Amino acids: CASSLGRIEGANTEAFF.

This clone was seen a handful of times. The same CDR3 is also encoded by other DNA sequences in this sample. V and J are TRBV19 and TRBJ2-1, with 14 bases aligning to TRBD2. Germline V gene data show CDR1 as LNHDA and CDR2 as SQIVND (reference sequence). V dropped 5 bases and J dropped 3; count of bases not matched to a gene: 6. The CDR3 totals 17 residues. The CDR3: CASSDAGLAGGYNEQFF. As DNA, the CDR3 is TGTGCCAGTAGTGACGCCGGACTAGCGGGGGGCTACAATGAGCAGTTCTTC.

The count of this clone is one. J is TRBJ2-2 and V is TRBV7-9; 12 bases match TRBD2. The V gene's germline CDR1 is SEHNR and CDR2 FQNEAQ (reference sequence). The CDR3 is made up of 17 amino acids. Trimming at V came to 5 bases and at J to 7 bases, leaving 11 bases not matched to a gene. The CDR3 reads CASSPQLAGGVNGELFF. CDR3 in DNA: TGTGCCAGCAGCCCCCAACTAGCGGGGGGTGTCAACGGGGAGCTGTTTTTT.

This clone has more than one count but fewer than ten. The J gene is TRBJ2-2, the V gene TRBV10-3, with D possibly being TRBD1 (5 bases). V was cut by 2 bases and J by 0 bases, with 10 bases left in between. This CDR3 comprises 16 residues. In germline, CDR1 is ENHRY, CDR2 SYGVKD. CDR3 DNA: TGTGCCATCAGTGAGGTTAAAGGGGCGAACACCGGGGAGCTGTTTTTT. Amino acid sequence: CAISEVKGANTGELFF.